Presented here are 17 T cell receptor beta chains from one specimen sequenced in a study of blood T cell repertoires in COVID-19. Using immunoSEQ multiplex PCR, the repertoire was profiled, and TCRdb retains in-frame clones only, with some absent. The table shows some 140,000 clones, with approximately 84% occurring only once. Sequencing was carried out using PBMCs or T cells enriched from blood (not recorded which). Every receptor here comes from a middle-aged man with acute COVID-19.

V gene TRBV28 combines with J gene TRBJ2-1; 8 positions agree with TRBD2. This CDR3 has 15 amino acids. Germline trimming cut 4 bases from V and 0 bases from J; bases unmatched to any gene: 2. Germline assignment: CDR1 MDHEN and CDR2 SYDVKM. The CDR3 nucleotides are TGTGCCAGCAGTTCCGGGACTAGCTCCTACAATGAGCAGTTCTTC. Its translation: CASSSGTSSYNEQFF.

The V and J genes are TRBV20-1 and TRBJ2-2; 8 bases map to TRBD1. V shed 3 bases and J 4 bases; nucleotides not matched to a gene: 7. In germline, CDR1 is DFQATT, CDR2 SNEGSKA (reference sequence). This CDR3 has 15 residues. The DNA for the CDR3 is TGCAGTGCTAGTGACGCCGGGACAGGCACCGGGGAGCTGTTTTTT. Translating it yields CSASDAGTGTGELFF.

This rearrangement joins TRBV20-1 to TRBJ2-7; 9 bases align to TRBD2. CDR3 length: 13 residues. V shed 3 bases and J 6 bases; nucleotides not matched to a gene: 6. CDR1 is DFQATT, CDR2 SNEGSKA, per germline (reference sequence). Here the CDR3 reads CSASSAGGIEQYF. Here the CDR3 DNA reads TGCAGTGCTAGTTCCGCGGGAGGGATCGAGCAGTACTTC.

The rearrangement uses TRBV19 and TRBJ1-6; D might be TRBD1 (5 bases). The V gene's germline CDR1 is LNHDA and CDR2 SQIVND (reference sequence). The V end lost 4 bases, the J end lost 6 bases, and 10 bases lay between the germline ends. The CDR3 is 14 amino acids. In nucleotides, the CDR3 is TGTGCCAGTAGTACGACAGCTAGTAATTCACCCCTCCACTTT. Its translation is CASSTTASNSPLHF.

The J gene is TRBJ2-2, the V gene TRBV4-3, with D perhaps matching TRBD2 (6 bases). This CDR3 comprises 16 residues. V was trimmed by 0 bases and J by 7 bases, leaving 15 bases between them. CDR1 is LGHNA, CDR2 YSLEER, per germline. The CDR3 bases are TGCGCCAGCAGCCAAGATTCCAGGGCGGGGAGCGGGGAGCTGTTTTTT. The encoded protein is CASSQDSRAGSGELFF.

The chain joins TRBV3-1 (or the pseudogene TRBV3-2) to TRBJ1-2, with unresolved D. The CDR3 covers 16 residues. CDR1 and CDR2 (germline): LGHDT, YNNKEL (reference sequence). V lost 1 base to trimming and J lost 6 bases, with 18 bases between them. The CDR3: CASSQVRERPWDGYTF. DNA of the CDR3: TGTGCCAGCAGCCAAGTCCGAGAGAGGCCTTGGGATGGCTACACCTTC.

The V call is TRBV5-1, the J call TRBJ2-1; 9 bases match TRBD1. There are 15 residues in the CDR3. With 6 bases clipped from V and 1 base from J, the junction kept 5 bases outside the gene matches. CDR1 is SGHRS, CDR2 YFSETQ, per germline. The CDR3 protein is CASTKDRGSYNEQFF. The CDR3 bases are TGCGCCAGCACCAAGGACAGGGGTTCCTACAATGAGCAGTTCTTC.

CDR3 nucleotide sequence: TGTGCCAGCAGCCAACAGGGGGCCGTGGATGGCTACACCTTC. Translation: CASSQQGAVDGYTF. The chain links TRBV3-1 (or the pseudogene TRBV3-2) to TRBJ1-2; 8 nucleotides align to TRBD1. Looked up from germline, CDR1 is LGHDT and CDR2 is YNNKEL (reference sequence). This CDR3 has 14 amino acids. Trimming at V came to 2 bases and at J to 6 bases, leaving 5 bases not matched to a gene.

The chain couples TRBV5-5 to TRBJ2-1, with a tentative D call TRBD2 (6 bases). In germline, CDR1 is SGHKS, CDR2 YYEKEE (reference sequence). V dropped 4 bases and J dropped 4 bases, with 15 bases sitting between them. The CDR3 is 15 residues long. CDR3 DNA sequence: TGTGCCAGCAGCCCATCTAGCGCAATGTACAATGAGCAGTTCTTC. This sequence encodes CASSPSSAMYNEQFF. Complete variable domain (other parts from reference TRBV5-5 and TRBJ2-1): DAGVTQSPTHLIKTRGQQVTLRCSPISGHKSVSWYQQVLGQGPQFIFQYYEKEERGRGNFPDRFSARQFPNYSSELNVNALLLGDSALYLCASSPSSAMYNEQFFGPGTRLTVL.

The CDR3 sequence is CASSRTGGVDEQFF. The CDR3 nucleotides read TGCGCCAGCAGCCGGACAGGGGGCGTCGATGAGCAGTTCTTC. V usage is TRBV5-1 and J usage is TRBJ2-1; 11 bases are shared with TRBD1. Germline-derived CDR1 and CDR2 are SGHRS and YFSETQ. The CDR3 covers 14 residues. Trimming took 4 bases from V and 8 from J; bases not matched to a gene: 5. Combining the CDR3 with reference TRBV5-1 and TRBJ2-1 gives the whole variable domain KAGVTQTPRYLIKTRGQQVTLSCSPISGHRSVSWYQQTPGQGLQFLFEYFSETQRNKGNFPGRFSGRQFSNSRSEMNVSTLELGDSALYLCASSRTGGVDEQFFGPGTRLTVL.

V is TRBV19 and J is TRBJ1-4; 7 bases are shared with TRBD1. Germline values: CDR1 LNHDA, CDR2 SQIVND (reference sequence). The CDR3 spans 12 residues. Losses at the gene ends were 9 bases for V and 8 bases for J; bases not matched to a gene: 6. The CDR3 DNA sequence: TGTGCCAGCAAACAGGGGAACGAAAAACTGTTTTTT. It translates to CASKQGNEKLFF. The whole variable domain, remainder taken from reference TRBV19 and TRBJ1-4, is DGGITQSPKYLFRKEGQNVTLSCEQNLNHDAMYWYRQDPGQGLRLIYYSQIVNDFQKGDIAEGYSVSREKKESFPLTVTSAQKNPTAFYLCASKQGNEKLFFGSGTQLSVL.

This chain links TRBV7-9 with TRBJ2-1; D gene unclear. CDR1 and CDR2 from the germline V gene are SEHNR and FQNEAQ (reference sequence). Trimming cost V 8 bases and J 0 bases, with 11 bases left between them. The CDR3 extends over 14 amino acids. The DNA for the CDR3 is TGTGCCAGCCGATCAAGGAGCTCCTACAATGAGCAGTTCTTC. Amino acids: CASRSRSSYNEQFF.

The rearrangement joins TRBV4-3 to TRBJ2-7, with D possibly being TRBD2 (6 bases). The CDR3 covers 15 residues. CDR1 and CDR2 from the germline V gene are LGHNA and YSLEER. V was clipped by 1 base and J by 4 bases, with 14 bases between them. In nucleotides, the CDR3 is TGCGCCAGCAGCCAAGGTGCGCGGGAAGAGTACGAGCAGTACTTC. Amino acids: CASSQGAREEYEQYF.

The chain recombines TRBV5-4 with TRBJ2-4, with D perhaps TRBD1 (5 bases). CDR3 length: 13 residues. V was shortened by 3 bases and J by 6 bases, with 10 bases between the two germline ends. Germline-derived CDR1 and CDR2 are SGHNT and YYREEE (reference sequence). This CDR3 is CASSSSGINIQYF. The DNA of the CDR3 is TGTGCCAGCAGCTCTTCAGGGATAAACATTCAGTACTTC.

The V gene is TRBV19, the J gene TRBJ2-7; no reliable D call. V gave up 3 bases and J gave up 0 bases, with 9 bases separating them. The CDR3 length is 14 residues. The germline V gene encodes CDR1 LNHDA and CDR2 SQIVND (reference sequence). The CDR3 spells CASSITSDSYEQYF. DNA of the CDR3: TGTGCCAGTAGTATTACCAGCGACTCCTACGAGCAGTACTTC.

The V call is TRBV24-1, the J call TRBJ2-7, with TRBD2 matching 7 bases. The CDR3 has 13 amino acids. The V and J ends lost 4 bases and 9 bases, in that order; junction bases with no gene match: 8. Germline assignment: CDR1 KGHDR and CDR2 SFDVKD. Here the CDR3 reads CATSESSGGTQYF. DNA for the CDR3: TGTGCCACCAGTGAAAGCTCGGGGGGAACGCAGTACTTC.

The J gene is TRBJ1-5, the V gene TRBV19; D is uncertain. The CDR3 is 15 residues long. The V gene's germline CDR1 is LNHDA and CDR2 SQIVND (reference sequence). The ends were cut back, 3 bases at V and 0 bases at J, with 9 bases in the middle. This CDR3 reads CASSISKNSNQPQHF. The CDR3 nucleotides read TGTGCCAGTAGTATCAGTAAAAATAGCAATCAGCCCCAGCATTTT.